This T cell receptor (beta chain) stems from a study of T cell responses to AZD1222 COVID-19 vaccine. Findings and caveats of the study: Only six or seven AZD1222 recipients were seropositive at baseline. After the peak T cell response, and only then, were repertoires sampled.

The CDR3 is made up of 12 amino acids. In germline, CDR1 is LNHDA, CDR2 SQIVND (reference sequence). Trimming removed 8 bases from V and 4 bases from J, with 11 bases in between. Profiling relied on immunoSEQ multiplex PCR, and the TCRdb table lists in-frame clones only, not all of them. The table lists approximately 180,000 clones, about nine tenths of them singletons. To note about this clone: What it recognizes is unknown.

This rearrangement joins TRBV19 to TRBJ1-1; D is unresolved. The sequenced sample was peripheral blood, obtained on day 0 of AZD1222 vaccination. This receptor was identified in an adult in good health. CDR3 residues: CASQIGVTEAFF. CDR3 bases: TGTGCCAGTCAAATCGGGGTCACTGAAGCTTTCTTT.